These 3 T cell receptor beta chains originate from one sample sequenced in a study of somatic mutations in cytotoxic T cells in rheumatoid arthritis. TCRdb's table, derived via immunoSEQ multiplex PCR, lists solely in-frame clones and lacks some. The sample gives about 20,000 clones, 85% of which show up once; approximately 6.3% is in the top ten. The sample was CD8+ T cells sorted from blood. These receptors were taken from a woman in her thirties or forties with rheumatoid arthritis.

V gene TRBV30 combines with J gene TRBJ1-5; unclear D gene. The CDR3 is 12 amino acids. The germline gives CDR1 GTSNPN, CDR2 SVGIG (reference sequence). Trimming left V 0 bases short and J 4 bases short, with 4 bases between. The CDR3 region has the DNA TGTGCCTGGAGTGTACTAAATCAGCCCCAGCATTTT. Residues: CAWSVLNQPQHF. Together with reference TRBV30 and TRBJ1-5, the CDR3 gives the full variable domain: SQTIHQWPATLVQPVGSPLSLECTVEGTSNPNLYWYRQAAGRGLQLLFYSVGIGQISSEVPQNLSASRPQDRQFILSSKKLLLSDSGFYLCAWSVLNQPQHFGDGTRLSIL.

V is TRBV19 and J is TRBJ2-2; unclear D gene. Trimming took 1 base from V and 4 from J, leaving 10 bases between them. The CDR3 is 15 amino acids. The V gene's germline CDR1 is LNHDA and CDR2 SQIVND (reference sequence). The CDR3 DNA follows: TGTGCCAGTAGTATAGGGGCCCCCACCACCGGGGAGCTGTTTTTT. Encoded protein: CASSIGAPTTGELFF.

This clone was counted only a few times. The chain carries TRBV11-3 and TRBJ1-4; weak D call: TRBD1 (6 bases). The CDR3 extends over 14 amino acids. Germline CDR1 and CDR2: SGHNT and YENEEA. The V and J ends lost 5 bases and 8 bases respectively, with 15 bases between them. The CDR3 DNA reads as TGTGCCAGCAGCACGGGGGGGGCTGGGGAAAAACTGTTTTTT. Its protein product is CASSTGGAGEKLFF.